This record looks at one T cell receptor beta chain sequence and its context. Its target is unknown. These data originate in a study of T cell responses to AZD1222 COVID-19 vaccine. General study points: Donors skewed white British and female; clonal diversity was possibly underestimated. CD4 TCRs covered the whole spike, strongest at regions 160-218 and 743-854. Sampling captured repertoires only after the peak T cell response. Baseline seropositivity occurred in only a handful of AZD1222 recipients.

Trimming removed 6 bases at V and 4 bases at J, with 16 bases between. The CDR3 covers 15 residues. The germline V gene has CDR1 LNHDA and CDR2 SQIVND (reference sequence). Generated by immunoSEQ multiplex PCR, the TCRdb table keeps only in-frame clones and is missing some. The sample has 150,000 or so clones; roughly 87% are singletons. This chain links TRBV19 with TRBJ2-1, with D perhaps matching TRBD1 (8 bases). The origin of this receptor is an adult who received the AZD1222 COVID-19 vaccine. Sample: peripheral blood, taken 28 days after the second AZD1222 dose. The CDR3 reads CASREDRGGYNEQFF. The CDR3 DNA reads as TGTGCCAGTAGGGAAGACAGGGGAGGGTACAATGAGCAGTTCTTC.